This section outlines one T cell receptor beta chain sequence together with its context. The V gene's germline CDR1 is SQVTM and CDR2 ANQGSEA. V trimming: 6 bases; J trimming: 3 bases; junction bases outside the gene matches: 4. This CDR3 comprises 13 residues. The source of the sample is a study of blood T cell repertoires in COVID-19. Study-wide context: Sites across the United States, Italy and Spain contributed samples from acute and convalescent COVID-19. PBMCs, B-cell-depleted T cells, or T cells were the source of the cDNA or gDNA that made up the material.

Per the authors' pipeline: Estimated nucleated cell counts came from reference gene primer amplification. Libraries were prepared by immunoSEQ multiplex PCR; TCRdb keeps only in-frame clonotypes and omits some of them. The V and J calls and clone size were taken over from that table, and D and trimming were inferred from the DNA. The table includes 300,000 to 500,000 clones, 70% to 90% detected once. The V gene is TRBV29-1, the J gene TRBJ1-2, with 10 positions matching TRBD1. This TCR was sampled from a woman under 40 with acute COVID-19. The sample was PBMCs or T cells enriched from blood (not recorded which). The CDR3 DNA sequence: TGCAGCGTAAGGGACAGGGGAGACTATGGCTACACCTTC. Translation gives CSVRDRGDYGYTF.